This TCR beta chain came from a study of cytomegalovirus exposure and HLA in healthy donors. General observations from the study: The HLA-A and HLA-B alleles of most subjects were reportedly predicted accurately from TCR beta sequences. Researchers counted over 150 TCR beta chains as cytomegalovirus-associated.

Concerning this clone itself: Its target is not known.

The study ran its PCR with 60 Vbeta and 13 Jbeta primers. Repertoires were generated with immunoSEQ multiplex PCR, while TCRdb's copy carries only in-frame clones and drops some. The sample yields nearly 200,000 clones, 82% seen once. The receptor was isolated from a woman aged 50 to 60 in good health and CMV-seropositive. The sequenced material came from PBMCs.

CDR3 in amino acids: CASSQEIGGGRTQYF. The CDR3 nucleotides are TGCGCCAGCAGCCAAGAAATCGGCGGGGGACGGACCCAGTACTTC. The chain links TRBV4-3 to TRBJ2-5, with TRBD2 matching 7 bases. The V segment lost 0 bases and the J segment 7 bases; nucleotides outside the gene matches: 8. This CDR3 is built from 15 residues. In germline, CDR1 is LGHNA, CDR2 YSLEER.